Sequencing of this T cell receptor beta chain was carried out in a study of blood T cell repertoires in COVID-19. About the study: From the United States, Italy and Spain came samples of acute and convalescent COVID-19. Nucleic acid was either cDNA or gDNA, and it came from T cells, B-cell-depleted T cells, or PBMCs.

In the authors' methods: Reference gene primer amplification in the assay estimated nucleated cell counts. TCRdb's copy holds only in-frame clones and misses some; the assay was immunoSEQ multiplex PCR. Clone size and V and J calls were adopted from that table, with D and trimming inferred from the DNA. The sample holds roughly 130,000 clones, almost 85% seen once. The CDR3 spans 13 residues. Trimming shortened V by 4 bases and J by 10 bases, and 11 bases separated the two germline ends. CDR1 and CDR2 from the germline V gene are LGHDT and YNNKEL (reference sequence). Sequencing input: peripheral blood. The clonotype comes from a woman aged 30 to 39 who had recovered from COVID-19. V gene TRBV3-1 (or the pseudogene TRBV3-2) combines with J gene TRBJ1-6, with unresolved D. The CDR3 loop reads CASSPNRRSPLHF. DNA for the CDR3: TGTGCCAGCAGCCCCAACCGGCGGTCACCCCTCCACTTT.